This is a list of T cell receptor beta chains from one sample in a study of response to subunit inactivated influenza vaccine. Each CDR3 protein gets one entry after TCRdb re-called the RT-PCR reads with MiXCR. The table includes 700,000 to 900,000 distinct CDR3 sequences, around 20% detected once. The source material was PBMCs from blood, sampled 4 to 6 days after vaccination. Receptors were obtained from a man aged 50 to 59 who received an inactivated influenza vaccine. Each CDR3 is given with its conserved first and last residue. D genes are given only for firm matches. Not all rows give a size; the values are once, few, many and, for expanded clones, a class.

DNA: TGCAGTGCTAGAAACCACTGGAGCCCCATCAACGAGCAGTACTTC
CDR3: CSARNHWSPINEQYF
length: 15
V: TRBV20-1
J: TRBJ2-7
size: few
D: NA

DNA: TGTGCCAGCAGCTTAGCCGGCGGACCTCAAGGAAACACCATATATTTT
CDR3: CASSLAGGPQGNTIYF
length: 16
V: TRBV7-2
J: TRBJ1-3
size: NA
D: NA

DNA: TGTGCCAGCAGTTACTCGCAGGGTTTGAGTGGAAACACCATATATTTT
CDR3: CASSYSQGLSGNTIYF
length: 16
V: TRBV6-5
J: TRBJ1-3
size: few
D: NA

DNA: TGTGCCAGCAGCCAAGAGAGGCCAAATTCACCCCTCCACTTT
CDR3: CASSQERPNSPLHF
length: 14
V: TRBV3-1
J: TRBJ1-6
size: many
D: NA

DNA: TGCAGTGCTAGAGACCCTAGCGGGAGAAGGTACAATGAGCAGTTCTTC
CDR3: CSARDPSGRRYNEQFF
length: 16
V: TRBV20-1
J: TRBJ2-1
size: many
D: TRBD2

DNA: TGCAGCATACAACTGACTAGCGGGGGAACGCAGTATTTT
CDR3: CSIQLTSGGTQYF
length: 13
V: TRBV29-1
J: TRBJ2-3
size: few
D: TRBD2

DNA: TGTGCCACCAGTGATCGGACTAGCGGGCCAGAGACCCAGTACTTC
CDR3: CATSDRTSGPETQYF
length: 15
V: TRBV24-1
J: TRBJ2-5
size: few
D: TRBD2

DNA: TGTGCCAGCAGCCGGGCGGCCGGCACAGATACGCAGTATTTT
CDR3: CASSRAAGTDTQYF
length: 14
V: TRBV11-3
J: TRBJ2-3
size: NA
D: NA

DNA: TGCGCCAGCAGCTTTGTTGAGAATTCACCCCTCCACTTT
CDR3: CASSFVENSPLHF
length: 13
V: TRBV5-1
J: TRBJ1-6
size: NA
D: NA

DNA: TGTGCCAGCAGTCAGCTAGCGGGGAATGAGCAGTTCTTC
CDR3: CASSQLAGNEQFF
length: 13
V: TRBV6-2/TRBV6-3
J: TRBJ2-1
size: NA
D: TRBD2

DNA: TGTGCCACCAGTGATATCGGACAGGATTTCAACAATGAGCAGTTCTTC
CDR3: CATSDIGQDFNNEQFF
length: 16
V: TRBV24-1
J: TRBJ2-1
size: NA
D: TRBD1

DNA: TGTGCCATCAGTGAGTCCGGGGGGCGTAATTCCGGGGAGCTGTTTTTT
CDR3: CAISESGGRNSGELFF
length: 16
V: TRBV10-3
J: TRBJ2-2
size: few
D: NA

DNA: TGTGCCAGCAGCTTAGCGGGGGGCCGTCAAGATACGCAGTATTTT
CDR3: CASSLAGGRQDTQYF
length: 15
V: TRBV7-9
J: TRBJ2-3
size: few
D: NA

DNA: TGTGCCAGCAGTTTCGACAGGTACAATGAGCAGTTCTTC
CDR3: CASSFDRYNEQFF
length: 13
V: TRBV12-3/TRBV12-4
J: TRBJ2-1
size: many
D: NA

DNA: TGTGCCAGCAGCTTACATAACGGGGAGCTGTTTTTT
CDR3: CASSLHNGELFF
length: 12
V: TRBV7-2
J: TRBJ2-2
size: few
D: NA

DNA: TGTGCCAGCAGCTTGGGGGACAGGTCAACCGGGGAGCTGTTTTTT
CDR3: CASSLGDRSTGELFF
length: 15
V: TRBV5-5
J: TRBJ2-2
size: NA
D: TRBD1

DNA: TGTGCCATCAGTGTAACGGGGATGAACACTGAAGCTTTCTTT
CDR3: CAISVTGMNTEAFF
length: 14
V: TRBV10-3
J: TRBJ1-1
size: NA
D: NA

DNA: TGCAGTGCTAGAAGCGGGACGGAAAGGGTTGGGTACTTC
CDR3: CSARSGTERVGYF
length: 13
V: TRBV20-1
J: TRBJ2-5
size: few
D: TRBD2

DNA: TGTGCCAGCAGTGCCAGGAGACGCACCGGGGAGCTGTTTTTT
CDR3: CASSARRRTGELFF
length: 14
V: TRBV12-3/TRBV12-4
J: TRBJ2-2
size: NA
D: NA

DNA: TGCAGTGCCCACGTTCGGGGCTATGAGCAGTTCTTC
CDR3: CSAHVRGYEQFF
length: 12
V: TRBV20-1
J: TRBJ2-1
size: NA
D: NA

DNA: TGTGCCAGCAGCGGTACTAGCGGGGGTATCCACTACGAGCAGTACTTC
CDR3: CASSGTSGGIHYEQYF
length: 16
V: TRBV11-2
J: TRBJ2-7
size: NA
D: TRBD2

DNA: TGTGCCATCAGGAGCGAAGGGAGGGGGGAAAAACTGTTTTTT
CDR3: CAIRSEGRGEKLFF
length: 14
V: TRBV10-3
J: TRBJ1-4
size: NA
D: NA

DNA: TGTGCCAGCAAAACTCGACGGTTAGCTAACTATGGCTACACCTTC
CDR3: CASKTRRLANYGYTF
length: 15
V: TRBV6-1
J: TRBJ1-2
size: NA
D: NA

DNA: TGTGCCACCAGCGGGACAGAGGGCTATGAGCAGTTCTTC
CDR3: CATSGTEGYEQFF
length: 13
V: TRBV15
J: TRBJ2-1
size: NA
D: TRBD1

DNA: TGTGCCAGCAGCCAATCGCCTCAAGAGACCCAGTACTTC
CDR3: CASSQSPQETQYF
length: 13
V: TRBV11-3
J: TRBJ2-5
size: few
D: NA

DNA: TGTGCCAGCAGTTACACCTACAATGAGCAGTTCTTC
CDR3: CASSYTYNEQFF
length: 12
V: TRBV12-3/TRBV12-4
J: TRBJ2-1
size: many
D: NA

DNA: TGCAGTGCCATTCAAGTGGCCACTGAAGCTTTCTTT
CDR3: CSAIQVATEAFF
length: 12
V: TRBV20-1
J: TRBJ1-1
size: many
D: NA

DNA: TGTGCCAGCAGCTTTAAAGGGGGCTCAGATACGCAGTATTTT
CDR3: CASSFKGGSDTQYF
length: 14
V: TRBV5-6
J: TRBJ2-3
size: NA
D: TRBD1

DNA: TGTGCCAGCAGCCCAGGGCCTACTAGCACAGATACGCAGTATTTT
CDR3: CASSPGPTSTDTQYF
length: 15
V: TRBV7-9
J: TRBJ2-3
size: many
D: NA

DNA: TGCGCCAGCAGTCAAGGACTAGGACAGGGGGGAACCTACGAGCAGTACTTC
CDR3: CASSQGLGQGGTYEQYF
length: 17
V: TRBV5-1
J: TRBJ2-7
size: few
D: TRBD1

DNA: TGTGCCAGCAGCCAATATCTGCGGTCCGAGCAGTACTTC
CDR3: CASSQYLRSEQYF
length: 13
V: TRBV3-1
J: TRBJ2-7
size: NA
D: NA

DNA: TGTGCCAGCAGACCTGGGACCCCCGTGAAATACACAGATACGCAGTATTTT
CDR3: CASRPGTPVKYTDTQYF
length: 17
V: TRBV6-1
J: TRBJ2-3
size: NA
D: NA

DNA: TGTGCCAGCTCACCGGCCGCAACCTACGAGCAGTACTTC
CDR3: CASSPAATYEQYF
length: 13
V: TRBV18
J: TRBJ2-7
size: few
D: NA

DNA: TGTGCCACCACCGCCCAGGCCCCAAACAGGGGAACCGGGGAGCTGTTTTTT
CDR3: CATTAQAPNRGTGELFF
length: 17
V: TRBV10-3
J: TRBJ2-2
size: NA
D: TRBD1

DNA: TGTGCCAGCAGCTTAATCAGGGGCCAGGAGACCCAGTACTTC
CDR3: CASSLIRGQETQYF
length: 14
V: TRBV11-2
J: TRBJ2-5
size: few
D: NA

DNA: TGTGCCAGCAGCCCCGGACTAGCGGGAGCAAGGGATACGCAGTATTTT
CDR3: CASSPGLAGARDTQYF
length: 16
V: TRBV7-9
J: TRBJ2-3
size: NA
D: TRBD2

DNA: TGTGCCAGCAGCCCCCACGGACTAGCGGGAGGGGCTGAGCAGTTCTTC
CDR3: CASSPHGLAGGAEQFF
length: 16
V: TRBV7-3
J: TRBJ2-1
size: NA
D: TRBD2

DNA: TGTGCCAGTAGTATAGCAGGGGACGGAAACGAGCAGTACTTC
CDR3: CASSIAGDGNEQYF
length: 14
V: TRBV19
J: TRBJ2-7
size: NA
D: NA

DNA: TGTGCCAGCAGTATTAACAGGCAATGGGGCACTGAAGCTTTCTTT
CDR3: CASSINRQWGTEAFF
length: 15
V: TRBV2
J: TRBJ1-1
size: NA
D: NA

DNA: TGTGCCAGCAGTTGGCCGGAGGGGCAGTACTTC
CDR3: CASSWPEGQYF
length: 11
V: TRBV28
J: TRBJ2-7
size: few
D: NA

DNA: TGTGCCAGCAGTTACTCGGGCAGGGGGTACTACGAGCAGTACTTC
CDR3: CASSYSGRGYYEQYF
length: 15
V: TRBV6-5
J: TRBJ2-7
size: few
D: TRBD1

DNA: TGTGCCAGTAGCACGGCCAGCGGGGGAACCTACGAGCAGTACTTC
CDR3: CASSTASGGTYEQYF
length: 15
V: TRBV19
J: TRBJ2-7
size: few
D: TRBD2

DNA: TGTGCCAGCAGTTACTCGCGTGGTGGAACTGAAGCTTTCTTT
CDR3: CASSYSRGGTEAFF
length: 14
V: TRBV6-5
J: TRBJ1-1
size: few
D: NA

DNA: TGCGCCAGCAGCCTAGAATATAACACTGAAGCTTTCTTT
CDR3: CASSLEYNTEAFF
length: 13
V: TRBV5-1
J: TRBJ1-1
size: NA
D: NA

DNA: TGTGCCAGCAGTTCTTACAGGGAAGCTTTCTTT
CDR3: CASSSYREAFF
length: 11
V: TRBV27
J: TRBJ1-1
size: NA
D: NA

DNA: TGTGCCACCGGGACTAGCGGGAGAAGCTCCTACAATGAGCAGTTCTTC
CDR3: CATGTSGRSSYNEQFF
length: 16
V: TRBV24-1
J: TRBJ2-1
size: NA
D: TRBD2

DNA: TGTGCCAGCACCCTAGCGGGGGGACTTTACAATGAGCAGTTCTTC
CDR3: CASTLAGGLYNEQFF
length: 15
V: TRBV9
J: TRBJ2-1
size: few
D: TRBD2

DNA: TGTGCCAGCAGCTCGGACTACCTCAATGAGCAGTTCTTC
CDR3: CASSSDYLNEQFF
length: 13
V: TRBV7-6
J: TRBJ2-1
size: NA
D: NA

DNA: TGTGCCAGCAGCGTAGCTACGGGGAACCAAGAGACCCAGTACTTC
CDR3: CASSVATGNQETQYF
length: 15
V: TRBV9
J: TRBJ2-5
size: NA
D: NA

DNA: TGCGCCAGCAGCGCGGTGCCGGGGGCGAACACTGAAGCTTTCTTT
CDR3: CASSAVPGANTEAFF
length: 15
V: TRBV5-1
J: TRBJ1-1
size: NA
D: NA

DNA: TGCAGTGCTAGAGATTCCCTTGGGGGACGCTCCTACAATGAGCAGTTCTTC
CDR3: CSARDSLGGRSYNEQFF
length: 17
V: TRBV20-1
J: TRBJ2-1
size: NA
D: NA

DNA: TGTGCCAGCAGCCCGACCATCTTCTACGAGCAGTACTTC
CDR3: CASSPTIFYEQYF
length: 13
V: TRBV7-8
J: TRBJ2-7
size: few
D: NA

DNA: TGCAGCACACGGGGTATCACAGATACGCAGTATTTT
CDR3: CSTRGITDTQYF
length: 12
V: TRBV29-1
J: TRBJ2-3
size: few
D: NA

DNA: TGTGCCAGCAGTACCGGGACAGTTAGCAATCAGCCCCAGCATTTT
CDR3: CASSTGTVSNQPQHF
length: 15
V: TRBV28
J: TRBJ1-5
size: NA
D: TRBD1

DNA: TGTGCCAGCTCAATTCGGGAGGGACACGATACGCAGTATTTT
CDR3: CASSIREGHDTQYF
length: 14
V: TRBV12-3/TRBV12-4
J: TRBJ2-3
size: many
D: TRBD2